This T cell receptor beta chain came from a study of Ad26.COV2.S vaccination and SARS-CoV-2 variants. Study-level findings and limits: Non-spike TCR breadth did not differ much between vaccine and placebo recipients.

For this clone: Its antigen is still unknown.

Treatment noted: around 19 received Ad26.COV2.S at low or high dose, single or two shots; about 5 received placebo; per-sample allocation not given. The samples were gathered on day 63 after the first injection of vaccine or placebo. With 1 base removed from V and 8 bases from J, the gap between germline ends came to 15 bases. Germline V gene data show CDR1 as SGHRS and CDR2 as YFSETQ. The CDR3 loop spans 14 amino acids. Measured with immunoSEQ multiplex PCR; TCRdb has only the in-frame clones, and not every one. The sample records about 350,000 clones, 75% to 90% being singletons. The sequence derives from a person aged 18-65 years who received the Ad26.COV2.S COVID-19 vaccine or a placebo. The gene calls are TRBV5-1 and TRBJ1-2, with D perhaps TRBD1 (6 bases). This sample comprised peripheral blood, obtained in a trial of Ad26.COV2.S vaccine versus placebo. The CDR3 here is CASSLFEGVEGYTF. The CDR3 DNA is TGCGCCAGCAGCTTGTTCGAGGGGGTAGAAGGCTACACCTTC.